A selection of T cell receptor beta chains follows, all from one sample in a study of T cells in localized non-small cell lung cancer. Assay used: immunoSEQ multiplex PCR; TCRdb lists only in-frame clones, some missing. Counted here are 20,000 to 25,000 clones, 70% to 90% occurring once; the ten biggest clones make up 0.9% to 1.4%. Sequencing used peripheral blood, obtained before any cancer treatment. The source of these receptors is a woman aged 35-75 years with stage I lung adenocarcinoma. CDR3s leave out the opening cysteine and the closing phenylalanine or tryptophan.

v_call,j_call,cdr3_aa
TRBV5-1,TRBJ2-7,ASSPAAGSSYEQY
TRBV27,TRBJ1-2,ASSKGGINYGYT
TRBV2,TRBJ2-5,ASSEPGLRRGRHLQETQY
TRBV10-3,TRBJ1-5,AISQDFSQPQH
TRBV9,TRBJ2-3,ASSKRTSGGTDTQY
TRBV6-6,TRBJ2-5,ASSSKEQETQY
TRBV20-1,TRBJ2-7,SATGGGEQY
TRBV7-9,TRBJ2-5,ASSLGLAGQETQY
TRBV6-5,TRBJ2-1,ASSYSFTGSNEQF
TRBV5-1,TRBJ2-5,ASSYGVRETQY
TRBV5-1,TRBJ2-4,ASSLASPMRGAVNIQY
TRBV12-1,TRBJ2-7,ASSISGGPPYEQY
TRBV4-1,TRBJ2-7,ASSVGQSFYEQY
TRBV18,TRBJ2-3,ASSPTGGARSDTQY
TRBV2,TRBJ1-5,ASSEDRGGSNQPQH
TRBV28,TRBJ1-2,ASSFPTGSYGYT
TRBV6-5,TRBJ1-1,ASSLRPLLNTEAF
TRBV7-2,TRBJ1-2,ASSLWGQGGGYT
TRBV2,TRBJ2-3,ASNGLSIGADTQY
TRBV7-9,TRBJ1-2,ASSLTGLSGYT
TRBV27,TRBJ2-7,ASSLWGEQY
TRBV7-9,TRBJ1-2,ASSRADYGYT
TRBV6-4,TRBJ2-7,ASSAELQGREQY
TRBV30,TRBJ1-2,AGDDYGYT
TRBV6-1,TRBJ1-1,ASSERDGRLAF
TRBV29-1,TRBJ1-2,SVERQGYGYT
TRBV6-1,TRBJ1-3,ASSVEGFSGNTIY
TRBV5-4,TRBJ1-1,ASSLSGSGVTEAF
TRBV15,TRBJ1-6,ATSRDPSLNSPLH
TRBV7-2,TRBJ1-1,ASSRGGEWSTEAF
TRBV5-4,TRBJ2-3,ASSGGLAGKGDTQY
TRBV6-4,TRBJ2-1,ASSGTGGEHNEQF
TRBV6-1,TRBJ1-6,ASTETAPPLH
TRBV5-1,TRBJ1-2,ASSPGGDYGYT
TRBV19,TRBJ1-1,ASSQGAGTTEAF
TRBV21-1,TRBJ2-1,ASSRTGTGREQF
TRBV29-1,TRBJ1-4,SVNLGAPKEKLF
TRBV2,TRBJ1-6,ASSESRSGHSPLH
TRBV5-6,TRBJ1-2,ASSLIADNLYGYT
TRBV30,TRBJ2-3,AWTLQASTGNTDTQY
TRBV21-1,TRBJ2-3,ASSKCKGKNFTDTQY
TRBV9,TRBJ1-1,ASSVLPQGGSSQAF
TRBV19,TRBJ1-6,ASSGTANRENSPLH
TRBV18,TRBJ2-2,ASSPIGTRVGELF
TRBV6-4,TRBJ2-1,ASRPSVGGGAGEQF
TRBV11-3,TRBJ2-5,ASSLEGGKETQY
TRBV11-3,TRBJ2-4,ASSFGGAKNIQY